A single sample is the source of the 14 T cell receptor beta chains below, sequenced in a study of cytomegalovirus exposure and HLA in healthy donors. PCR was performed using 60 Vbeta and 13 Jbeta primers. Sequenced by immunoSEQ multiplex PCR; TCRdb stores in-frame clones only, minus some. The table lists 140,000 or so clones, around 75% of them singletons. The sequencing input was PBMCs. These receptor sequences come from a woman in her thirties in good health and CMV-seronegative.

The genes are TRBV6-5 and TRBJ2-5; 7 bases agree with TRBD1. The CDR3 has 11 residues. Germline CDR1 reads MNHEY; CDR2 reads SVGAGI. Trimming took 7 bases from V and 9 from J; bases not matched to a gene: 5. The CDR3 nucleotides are TGTGCCAGCACCTATCAGGGGGCCCAGTACTTC. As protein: CASTYQGAQYF.

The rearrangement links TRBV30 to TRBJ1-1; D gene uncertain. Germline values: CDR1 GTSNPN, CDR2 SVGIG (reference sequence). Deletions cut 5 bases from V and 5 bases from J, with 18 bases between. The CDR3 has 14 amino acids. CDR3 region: CAWDALVGRTEAFF. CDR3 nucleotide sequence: TGTGCCTGGGACGCCCTGGTTGGCAGGACTGAAGCTTTCTTT.

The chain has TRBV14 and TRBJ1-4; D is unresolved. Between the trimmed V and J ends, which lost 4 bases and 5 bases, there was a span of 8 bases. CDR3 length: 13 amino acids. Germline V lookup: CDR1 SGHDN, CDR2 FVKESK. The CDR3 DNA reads TGTGCCAGCAGCCGTGGGCAGAATGAAAAACTGTTTTTT. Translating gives CASSRGQNEKLFF.

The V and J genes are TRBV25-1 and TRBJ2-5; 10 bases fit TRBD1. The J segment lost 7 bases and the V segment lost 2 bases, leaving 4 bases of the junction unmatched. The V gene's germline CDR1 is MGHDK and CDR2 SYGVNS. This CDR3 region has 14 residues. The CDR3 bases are TGTGCCAGCAGTGAACTGGACAGGGGGTCGACCCAGTACTTC. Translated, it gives CASSELDRGSTQYF.

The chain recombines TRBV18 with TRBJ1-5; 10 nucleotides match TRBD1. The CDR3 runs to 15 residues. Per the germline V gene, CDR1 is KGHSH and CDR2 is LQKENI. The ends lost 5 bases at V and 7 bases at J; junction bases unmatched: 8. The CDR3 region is CASSRQGASGQPQHF. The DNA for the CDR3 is TGTGCCAGCTCAAGACAGGGGGCAAGTGGGCAGCCCCAGCATTTT. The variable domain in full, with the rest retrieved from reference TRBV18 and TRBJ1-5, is NAGVMQNPRHLVRRRGQEARLRCSPMKGHSHVYWYRQLPEEGLKFMVYLQKENIIDESGMPKERFSAEFPKEGPSILRIQQVVRGDSAAYFCASSRQGASGQPQHFGDGTRLSIL.

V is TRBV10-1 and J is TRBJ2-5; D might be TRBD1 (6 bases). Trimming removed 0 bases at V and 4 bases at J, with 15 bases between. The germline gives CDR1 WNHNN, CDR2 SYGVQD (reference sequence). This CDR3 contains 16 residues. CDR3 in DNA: TGCGCCAGCAGTGAGTCTGAGGGGGTGACCTCAGAGACCCAGTACTTC. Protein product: CASSESEGVTSETQYF.

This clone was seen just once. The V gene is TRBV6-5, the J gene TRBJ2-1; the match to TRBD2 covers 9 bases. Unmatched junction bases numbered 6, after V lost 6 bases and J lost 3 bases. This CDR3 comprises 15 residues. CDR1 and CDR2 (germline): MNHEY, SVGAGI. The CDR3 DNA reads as TGTGCCAGCAGCCTTCGGCGGGGGGGCTACAATGAGCAGTTCTTC. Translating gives CASSLRRGGYNEQFF.

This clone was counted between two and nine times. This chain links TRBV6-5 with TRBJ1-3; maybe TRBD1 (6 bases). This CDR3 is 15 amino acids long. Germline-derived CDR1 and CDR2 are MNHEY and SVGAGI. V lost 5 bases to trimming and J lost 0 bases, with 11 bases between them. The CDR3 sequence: CASSTQDSSGNTIYF. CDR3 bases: TGTGCCAGCAGTACCCAGGACAGCTCTGGAAACACCATATATTTT.

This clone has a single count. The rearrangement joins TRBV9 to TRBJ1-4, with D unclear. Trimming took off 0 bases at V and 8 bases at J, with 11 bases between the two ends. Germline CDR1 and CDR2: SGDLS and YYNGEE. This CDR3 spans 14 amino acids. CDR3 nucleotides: TGTGCCAGCAGCGTAGATCCCCAGGAAGAAAAACTGTTTTTT. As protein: CASSVDPQEEKLFF.

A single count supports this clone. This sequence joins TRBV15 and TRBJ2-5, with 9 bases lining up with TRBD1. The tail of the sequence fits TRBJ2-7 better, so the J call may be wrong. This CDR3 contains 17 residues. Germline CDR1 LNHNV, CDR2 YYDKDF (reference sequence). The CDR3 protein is CATSSRTAGTGFYEQYF. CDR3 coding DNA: TGTGCCACCAGCAGCCGGACCGCCGGGACAGGGTTTTACGAGCAGTACTTC.

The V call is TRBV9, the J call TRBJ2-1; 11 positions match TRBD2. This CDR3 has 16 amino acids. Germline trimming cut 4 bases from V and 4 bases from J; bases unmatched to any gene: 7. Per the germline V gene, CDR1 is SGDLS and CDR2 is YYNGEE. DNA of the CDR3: TGTGCCAGCAGCCCCGGGACTAGCGGCTTGTACAATGAGCAGTTCTTC. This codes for CASSPGTSGLYNEQFF.

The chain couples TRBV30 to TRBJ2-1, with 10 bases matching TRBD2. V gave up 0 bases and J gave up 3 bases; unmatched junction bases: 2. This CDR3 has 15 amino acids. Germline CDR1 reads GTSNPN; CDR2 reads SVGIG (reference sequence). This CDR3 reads CAWSVQRGGYNEQFF. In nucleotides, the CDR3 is TGTGCCTGGAGTGTACAGCGGGGGGGCTACAATGAGCAGTTCTTC.

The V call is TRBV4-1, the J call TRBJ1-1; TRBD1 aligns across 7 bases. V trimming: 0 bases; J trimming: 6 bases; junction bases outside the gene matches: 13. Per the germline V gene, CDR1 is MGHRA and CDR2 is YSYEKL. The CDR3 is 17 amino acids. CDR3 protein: CASSQEPRGKVLAEAFF. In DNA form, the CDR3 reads TGCGCCAGCAGCCAAGAACCCAGGGGGAAGGTGTTGGCTGAAGCTTTCTTT.

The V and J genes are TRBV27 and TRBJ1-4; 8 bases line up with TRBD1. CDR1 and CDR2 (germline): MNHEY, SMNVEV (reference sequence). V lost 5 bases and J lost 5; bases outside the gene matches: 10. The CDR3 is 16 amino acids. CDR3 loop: CASSPSTGEGNEKLFF. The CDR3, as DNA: TGTGCCAGCAGTCCATCGACAGGGGAGGGGAATGAAAAACTGTTTTTT.